This T cell receptor beta chain was documented in a study of blood T cells in healthy people across ages. CDR1 is SGHRS and CDR2 is YFSETQ in the germline V gene. The CDR3 loop spans 13 amino acids. Trimming took 3 bases from V and 11 from J, leaving 12 bases between them. A second PCR, run for roughly 6 to 11 cycles, used a sample-barcoded 5' primer plus a J-beta primer mix. Each CDR3 protein gets one entry after TCRdb re-called the 5' RACE reads with MiXCR. The sample holds 800,000 to 1,300,000 distinct CDR3 sequences; under 30% are singletons and the top ten take around 0.75%. In this sample, this clonotype turned up a few times. Each donor was a healthy Caucasian individual from Russia, aged roughly 6 to 95. Per sample, at least 6 micrograms of total RNA were extracted. The same sample was also studied in work on T cells of mothers and their children.

This sequence originates from a girl aged 2 to 10 in good health. The genes are TRBV5-1 and TRBJ2-6; D is unresolved. The specimen was blood. The CDR3: CASSWAGTDVLTF. CDR3 coding DNA: TGCGCCAGCAGCTGGGCAGGCACCGACGTCCTGACTTTC.